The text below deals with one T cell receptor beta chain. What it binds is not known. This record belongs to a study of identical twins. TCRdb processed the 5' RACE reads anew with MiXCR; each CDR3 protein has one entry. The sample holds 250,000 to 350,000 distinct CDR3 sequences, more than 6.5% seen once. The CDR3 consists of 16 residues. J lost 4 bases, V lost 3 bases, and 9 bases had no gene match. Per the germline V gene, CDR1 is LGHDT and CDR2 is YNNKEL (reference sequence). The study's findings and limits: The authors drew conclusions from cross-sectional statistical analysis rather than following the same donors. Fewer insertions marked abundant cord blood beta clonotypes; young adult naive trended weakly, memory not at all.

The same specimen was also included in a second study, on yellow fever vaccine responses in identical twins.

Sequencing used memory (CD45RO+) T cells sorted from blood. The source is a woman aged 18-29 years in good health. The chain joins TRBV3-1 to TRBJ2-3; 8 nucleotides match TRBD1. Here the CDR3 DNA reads TGTGCCAGCAGCCATAAAGTGGGGACAGGACCAGATACGCAGTATTTT. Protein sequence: CASSHKVGTGPDTQYF.